The clone carrying this T cell receptor (beta chain) appeared a few times. The antigen is unknown. The entry originates in a study of T-cell memory formation after mild COVID-19. About the study: Most TCR clusters belonged to a single donor. Study results and caveats: A second wave expanding day 15 to 37 was CD4+-biased; contracting clones were balanced. CM and EM subsets held most contracting CD4+ clones; EMRA held CD8+ ones.

The CDR3 spans 16 residues. Trimming took 2 bases from V and 4 from J; bases not matched to a gene: 3. Germline CDR1 reads MNHEY; CDR2 reads SVGAGI. From the 5' RACE reads, TCRdb called clonotypes with MiXCR, one entry per CDR3 protein. This sample yields around 300,000 distinct CDR3 sequences, of which roughly 8% are seen a single time; about 20% belongs to the top ten. This TCR came from a man in his late teens or twenties who had mild COVID-19 (a few samples of this study predate the infection). Cell type and time point are not known. V usage is TRBV6-5 and J usage is TRBJ1-6, with 9 positions matching TRBD1. Sequencing was performed on PBMCs or a T cell subset sorted from them (not recorded which). The CDR3, as DNA: TGTGCCAGCAGTTACGCGGACAGGGGATATAATTCACCCCTCCACTTT. Translation: CASSYADRGYNSPLHF.